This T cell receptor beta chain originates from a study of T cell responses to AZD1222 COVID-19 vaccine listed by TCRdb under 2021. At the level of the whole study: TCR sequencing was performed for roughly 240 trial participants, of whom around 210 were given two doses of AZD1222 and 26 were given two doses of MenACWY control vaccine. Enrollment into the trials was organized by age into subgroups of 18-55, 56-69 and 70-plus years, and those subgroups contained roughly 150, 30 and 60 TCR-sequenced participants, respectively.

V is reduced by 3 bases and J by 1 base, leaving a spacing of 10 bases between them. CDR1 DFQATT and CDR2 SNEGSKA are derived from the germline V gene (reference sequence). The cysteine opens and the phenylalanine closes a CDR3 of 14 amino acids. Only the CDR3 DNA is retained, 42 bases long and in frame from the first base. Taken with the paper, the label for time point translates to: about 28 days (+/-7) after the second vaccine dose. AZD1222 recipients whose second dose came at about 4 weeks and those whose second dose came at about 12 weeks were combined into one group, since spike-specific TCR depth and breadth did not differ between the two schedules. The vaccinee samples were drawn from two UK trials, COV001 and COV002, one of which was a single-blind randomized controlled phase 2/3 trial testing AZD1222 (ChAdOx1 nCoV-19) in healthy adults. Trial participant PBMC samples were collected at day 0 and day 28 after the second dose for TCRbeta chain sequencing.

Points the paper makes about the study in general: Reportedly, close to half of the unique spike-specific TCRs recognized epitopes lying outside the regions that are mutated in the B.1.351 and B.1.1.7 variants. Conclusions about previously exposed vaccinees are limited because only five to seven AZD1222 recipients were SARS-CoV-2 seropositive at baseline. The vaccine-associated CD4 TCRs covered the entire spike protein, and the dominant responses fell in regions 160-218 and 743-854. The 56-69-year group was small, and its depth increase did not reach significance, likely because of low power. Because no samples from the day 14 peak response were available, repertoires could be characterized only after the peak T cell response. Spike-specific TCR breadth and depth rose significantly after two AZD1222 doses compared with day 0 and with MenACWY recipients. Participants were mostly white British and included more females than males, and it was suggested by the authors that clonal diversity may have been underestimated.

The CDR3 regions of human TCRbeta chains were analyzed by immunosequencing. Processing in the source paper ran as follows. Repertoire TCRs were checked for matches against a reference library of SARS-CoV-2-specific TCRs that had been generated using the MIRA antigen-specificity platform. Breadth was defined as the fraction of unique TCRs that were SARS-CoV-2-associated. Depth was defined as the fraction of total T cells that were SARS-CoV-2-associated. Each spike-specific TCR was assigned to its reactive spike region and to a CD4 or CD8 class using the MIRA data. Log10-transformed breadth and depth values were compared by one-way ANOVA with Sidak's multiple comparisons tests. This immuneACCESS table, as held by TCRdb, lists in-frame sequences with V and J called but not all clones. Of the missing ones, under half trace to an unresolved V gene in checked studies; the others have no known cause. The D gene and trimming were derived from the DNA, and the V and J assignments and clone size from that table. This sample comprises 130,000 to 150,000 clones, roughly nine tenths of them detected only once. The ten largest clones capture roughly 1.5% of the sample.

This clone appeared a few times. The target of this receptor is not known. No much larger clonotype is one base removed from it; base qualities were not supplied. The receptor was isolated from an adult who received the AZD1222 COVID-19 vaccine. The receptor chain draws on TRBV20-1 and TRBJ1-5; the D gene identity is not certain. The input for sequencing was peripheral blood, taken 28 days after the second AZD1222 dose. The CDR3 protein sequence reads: CSASHSPSNQPQHF. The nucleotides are TGCAGTGCTAGTCACAGTCCGAGCAATCAGCCCCAGCATTTT.